The TCR beta chain under discussion was sequenced for a study of blood T cell repertoires in COVID-19. Study summary: Samples came from the United States, Italy and Spain, spanning acute and convalescent COVID-19. Sample material is recorded as cDNA or gDNA derived from T cells, B-cell-depleted T cells, or PBMCs.

Deletions cut 0 bases from V and 10 bases from J, with 13 bases between. Germline CDR1 is SGHRS and CDR2 is YFSETQ. CDR3 size: 13 residues. In the authors' methods: Amplification of reference gene primers was used by the study to estimate nucleated cell counts. This table comes from immunoSEQ multiplex PCR, and its TCRdb copy is limited to in-frame clones, with some not included. For V, J and clone size, that table is used; D and trimming come from the DNA. The sample has about 98,000 clones; approximately 89% are singletons. The sample taken for sequencing was peripheral blood. The sequence derives from a man in his forties or fifties with acute or convalescent COVID-19. The chain employs TRBV5-1 and TRBJ1-1; D perhaps matches TRBD1 (6 bases). CDR3 residues: CASSLATGYGAFF. The CDR3 nucleotides read TGCGCCAGCAGCTTGGCCACAGGGTACGGAGCTTTCTTT.